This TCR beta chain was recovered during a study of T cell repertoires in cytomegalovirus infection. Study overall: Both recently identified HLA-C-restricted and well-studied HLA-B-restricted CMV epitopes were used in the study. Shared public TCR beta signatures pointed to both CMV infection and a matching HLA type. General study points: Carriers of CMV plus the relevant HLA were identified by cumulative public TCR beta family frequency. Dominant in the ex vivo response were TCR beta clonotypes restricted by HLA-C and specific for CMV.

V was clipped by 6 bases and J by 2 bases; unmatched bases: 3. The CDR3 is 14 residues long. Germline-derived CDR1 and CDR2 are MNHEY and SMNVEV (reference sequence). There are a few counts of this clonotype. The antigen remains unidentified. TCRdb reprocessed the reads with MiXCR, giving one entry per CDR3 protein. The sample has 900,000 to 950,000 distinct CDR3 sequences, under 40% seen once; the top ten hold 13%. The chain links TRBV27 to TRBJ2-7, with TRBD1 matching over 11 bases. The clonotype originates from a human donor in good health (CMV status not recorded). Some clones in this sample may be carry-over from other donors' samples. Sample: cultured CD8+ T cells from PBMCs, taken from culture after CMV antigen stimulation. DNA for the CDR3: TGTGCCAGCAGGGACAGGGGGCTTCCCTACGAGCAGTACGTC. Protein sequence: CASRDRGLPYEQYV.